This T cell receptor beta chain stems from a study of regulatory T cells in long-lasting Graves disease. The CDR3 contains 15 residues. Between the trimmed V and J ends, which lost 4 bases and 0 bases, there was a span of 7 bases. CDR1 is MNHEY and CDR2 is SVGAGI in the germline V gene. Investigators prepared the TCR beta libraries by applying iRepertoire HTBI primers and Arm-PCR of CDR3 regions. MiXCR was run by TCRdb on the multiplex PCR reads, yielding one entry per CDR3 protein. The sample contains over 500,000 distinct CDR3 sequences, less than 20% of which appear only once. With regard to this clonotype: Its antigen is not identified.

Time point specified: newly diagnosed GD, antithyroid drugs for less than 3 months. There was RNA extracted from PBMCs, and the TCR library was made from it. Patients of an endocrinology department in Xi'an, China, were included. Study-wide results and caveats: Persistent disease samples used TRBV28, TRBJ1-2 and TRBJ2-5 preferentially.

Separately, the same data were catalogued under a study of T cells in Graves' hyperthyroidism and ophthalmopathy. That publication notes: Diagnosis rested on symptoms, serum thyroxine and TRAb, thyroid ultrasound, and orbital computed tomography. With a median lead of about six months before onset, the model predicted ophthalmopathy.

Sequences were derived from peripheral blood mononuclear cells (PBMCs), sampled at new diagnosis, from a patient treated with antithyroid drugs. This clonotype originated in a woman aged 30 to 39 with Graves disease. The chain combines TRBV6-5 with TRBJ2-6; D unresolved. CDR3 residues: CASSWSGSGANVLTF. The DNA for the CDR3 is TGTGCCAGCAGTTGGTCCGGCTCTGGGGCCAACGTCCTGACTTTC.